One sample yielded the 27 T cell receptor beta chains listed below, sequenced in a study of blood T cell repertoires in COVID-19. Clones were sequenced by immunoSEQ multiplex PCR, and TCRdb holds only the in-frame ones, with some missing. The profile shows under 250,000 clones, roughly 84% of them singletons. Sequencing was carried out using peripheral blood. The source of these receptors is a middle-aged man with acute or convalescent COVID-19.

This clone has only one observation. The V call is TRBV4-2, the J call TRBJ2-7; D remains ambiguous. The CDR3 covers 16 residues. Germline values: CDR1 LGHNA, CDR2 YNFKEQ. V was cut by 0 bases and J by 0 bases, with 12 bases left in between. CDR3 nucleotides: TGTGCCAGCAGCCAAGAGTACGGTGCTAGCTCCTACGAGCAGTACTTC. The encoded protein is CASSQEYGASSYEQYF.

This clone was observed a few times. Written as DNA, the CDR3 is TGTGCCAGCAGAGGTCCAGGCCTCTACGAGCAGTACTTC. This sequence encodes CASRGPGLYEQYF. This chain joins TRBV12-3 or TRBV12-4 and TRBJ2-7; D unresolved. Trimming stripped 6 bases from V and 3 bases from J, with 12 bases between. This CDR3 region has 13 residues.

The chain has TRBV2 and TRBJ2-2; 7 bases fit TRBD2. The ends lost 4 bases at V and 2 bases at J; junction bases unmatched: 10. The CDR3 is made up of 17 amino acids. CDR1 SNHLY and CDR2 FYNNEI come from the germline V gene. The CDR3 DNA reads TGTGCCAGCAGTGTTTCTAGCGGTTCCCTTAACACCGGGGAGCTGTTTTTT. Translating it yields CASSVSSGSLNTGELFF.

The chain combines TRBV5-4 with TRBJ2-7; perhaps TRBD1 as D (6 bases). CDR1 and CDR2 (germline): SGHNT, YYREEE (reference sequence). The V gene lost 4 bases and the J gene lost 6 bases, with 14 bases spanning the gap. This CDR3 is built from 13 residues. The CDR3 DNA sequence: TGTGCCAGCAGCCACCTTGACAGGCGCGAGCAGTACTTC. Residues: CASSHLDRREQYF.

The chain links TRBV13 to TRBJ2-7, with a weak D call TRBD1 (6 bases). V lost 0 bases and J 3 bases, leaving 9 bases between the germline ends. Germline V CDR1 and CDR2: PRHDT, FYEKMQ (reference sequence). The CDR3 is 14 residues long. Here the CDR3 DNA reads TGTGCCAGCAGCTTAGGAGCACAGGGCTACGAGCAGTACTTC. Translated: CASSLGAQGYEQYF.

The genes are TRBV11-2 and TRBJ1-1, with D possibly being TRBD1 (5 bases). The CDR3 loop spans 14 amino acids. The V and J ends lost 0 bases and 8 bases respectively, with 13 bases between them. The germline gives CDR1 SGHAT, CDR2 FQNNGV. The CDR3 DNA is TGTGCCAGCAGCTTAGATAGGGCAGGGCGAGAAGCTTTCTTT. Amino acids: CASSLDRAGREAFF. Supplemented by reference TRBV11-2 and TRBJ1-1, the full variable domain reads EAGVAQSPRYKIIEKRQSVAFWCNPISGHATLYWYQQILGQGPKLLIQFQNNGVVDDSQLPKDRFSAERLKGVDSTLKIQPAKLEDSAVYLCASSLDRAGREAFFGQGTRLTVV.

The chain recombines TRBV2 with TRBJ1-3, with D maybe TRBD1 (6 bases). Germline V gene lookup returns CDR1 SNHLY and CDR2 FYNNEI. Trimming shortened V by 5 bases and J by 2 bases, and 10 bases separated the two germline ends. There are 14 residues in the CDR3. For the CDR3, the DNA is TGTGCCAGCAGTTTGAACAGGGCTGGAAACACCATATATTTT. As protein: CASSLNRAGNTIYF.

V gene TRBV5-1 combines with J gene TRBJ2-7; D may be TRBD1 (6 bases). V lost 4 bases, J lost 13 bases, and 24 bases lay in between. This CDR3 spans 14 amino acids. The germline V gene has CDR1 SGHRS and CDR2 YFSETQ. DNA for the CDR3: TGCGCCAGCAGCCCTCAAGTGGACAGAATTACACCCTACTTC. Translation gives CASSPQVDRITPYF.

A note on this clone: Distinct nucleotide sequences in the sample also encode this CDR3. CDR3 amino acids: CASSLGQYNSPLHF. The CDR3 region has the DNA TGTGCCAGCAGCTTGGGGCAGTACAATTCACCCCTCCACTTT. This chain uses TRBV5-6 with TRBJ1-6; D remains unclear. V was clipped by 0 bases and J by 7 bases, with 8 bases between them. The CDR3 is 14 residues long. The germline gives CDR1 SGHDT, CDR2 YYEEEE.

Here the CDR3 reads CASSIRGTGDEKLFF. DNA for the CDR3: TGCGCCAGCAGTATCCGTGGGACAGGGGATGAAAAACTGTTTTTT. V gene TRBV5-1 combines with J gene TRBJ1-4, with TRBD1 matching over 10 bases. V lost 5 bases, J lost 6 bases, and 7 bases stayed unmatched. Germline CDR1 is SGHRS and CDR2 is YFSETQ. The CDR3 has 15 residues.

This clone has only one observation. The chain combines TRBV6-5 with TRBJ1-1; D remains ambiguous. The CDR3 has 13 residues. With 2 bases removed from V and 3 bases from J, the gap between germline ends came to 7 bases. The germline V gene has CDR1 MNHEY and CDR2 SVGAGI. This CDR3 is CASSYEGYTEAFF. The CDR3 DNA is TGTGCCAGCAGTTACGAGGGCTACACTGAAGCTTTCTTT.

The V call is TRBV28, the J call TRBJ1-5; TRBD1 aligns across 9 bases. Germline V gene data show CDR1 as MDHEN and CDR2 as SYDVKM. The ends lost 4 bases at V and 9 bases at J; junction bases unmatched: 10. This CDR3 comprises 15 residues. CDR3 protein: CASSSTGQGFSPQHF. The CDR3 DNA reads TGTGCCAGCAGTTCGACCGGACAGGGGTTCTCGCCCCAGCATTTT.

This clone showed up just once. The rearrangement joins TRBV10-3 to TRBJ2-1; 9 bases are shared with TRBD2. The trim removed 6 bases at V and 8 bases at J, leaving 2 bases unmatched. The CDR3 runs to 12 residues. The germline CDR1 and CDR2 sequences are ENHRY and SYGVKD. CDR3 loop: CAIRIAGDEQFF. CDR3 DNA: TGTGCCATCAGGATAGCGGGGGATGAGCAGTTCTTC.

The J gene is TRBJ1-1, the V gene TRBV6-5, with a tentative D call TRBD1 (6 bases). CDR3 size: 13 residues. Trimming stripped 8 bases from V and 2 bases from J, with 12 bases between. The germline CDR1 and CDR2 sequences are MNHEY and SVGAGI. The chain's CDR3 is CASGRQENTEAFF. The CDR3 coding sequence is TGTGCCAGCGGAAGACAGGAAAACACTGAAGCTTTCTTT.

The gene calls are TRBV11-1 and TRBJ2-5; the D is unclear. This CDR3 spans 13 amino acids. Per the germline V gene, CDR1 is SGHAT and CDR2 is FQDESV (reference sequence). V lost 1 base and J lost 1, with 4 bases in between. The CDR3 region has the DNA TGTGCCAGCAGCTTAGTATCCCAAGAGACCCAGTACTTC. This encodes CASSLVSQETQYF.

DNA for the CDR3: TGTGCCAGCAGCTTGGGGCAGGGGAAAATAAGCAATCAGCCCCAGCATTTT. The encoded protein is CASSLGQGKISNQPQHF. The chain joins TRBV5-8 to TRBJ1-5; perhaps TRBD1 as D (6 bases). The CDR3 runs 17 residues. From germline, CDR1 is SGHTS and CDR2 YDEGEE. Trimming shortened V by 0 bases and J by 1 base, and 14 bases separated the two germline ends.

This clone is a singleton in its sample. Sequence at one end of the junction differs from germline and may be a read error. The chain has TRBV5-4 and TRBJ1-2, with TRBD1 matching over 12 bases. Germline V lookup: CDR1 SGHNT, CDR2 YYREEE (reference sequence). The CDR3 has 15 residues. CDR3 DNA sequence: TGTGCCAGCAGCACTGAATACCCGGGACAGGGGGCGGATGTCTTC. Its protein product is CASSTEYPGQGADVF.

The V call is TRBV19, the J call TRBJ1-2; 10 bases line up with TRBD1. CDR1 is LNHDA and CDR2 is SQIVND in the germline V gene (reference sequence). The CDR3 has 18 residues. Trimming took 7 bases from V and 3 from J; bases not matched to a gene: 17. The CDR3 region has the DNA TGTGCCAGTACCCGTTCCCGGGACAGGGGCCGCGATCACTATGGCTACACCTTC. Amino acid sequence: CASTRSRDRGRDHYGYTF.

This chain joins TRBV4-1 and TRBJ1-1, with D unresolved. Germline loops: CDR1 MGHRA, CDR2 YSYEKL. The CDR3 runs to 14 residues. V dropped 2 bases and J dropped 7 bases, with 14 bases sitting between them. The CDR3 protein is CASSQTPRLDEAFF. The CDR3 coding sequence is TGCGCCAGCAGCCAAACCCCCAGACTAGATGAAGCTTTCTTT.

This rearrangement joins TRBV5-4 to TRBJ2-5, with 9 bases that match TRBD2. This CDR3 spans 16 amino acids. The germline V gene has CDR1 SGHNT and CDR2 YYREEE (reference sequence). J lost 5 bases, V lost 0 bases, and 8 bases had no gene match. The CDR3 region has the DNA TGTGCCAGCAGCTTGGATCGTAGCGGGAGTCGGGAGACCCAGTACTTC. Translating gives CASSLDRSGSRETQYF.

The chain carries TRBV28 and TRBJ2-1; D is perhaps TRBD2 (6 bases). Germline-derived CDR1 and CDR2 are MDHEN and SYDVKM. The CDR3 contains 13 residues. Deletions cut 10 bases from V and 3 bases from J, with 13 bases between. Here the CDR3 reads CATSGEFYNEQFF. The CDR3 bases are TGTGCCACGTCGGGAGAGTTCTACAATGAGCAGTTCTTC. The whole variable domain, remainder taken from reference TRBV28 and TRBJ2-1, is DVKVTQSSRYLVKRTGEKVFLECVQDMDHENMFWYRQDPGLGLRLIYFSYDVKMKEKGDIPEGYSVSREKKERFSLILESASTNQTSMYLCATSGEFYNEQFFGPGTRLTVL.

The rearrangement uses TRBV19 and TRBJ2-3; 11 bases fit TRBD2. With 4 bases clipped from V and 2 bases from J, the junction kept 2 bases outside the gene matches. The length of the CDR3 is 15 residues. Germline CDR1 and CDR2: LNHDA and SQIVND (reference sequence). The CDR3 bases are TGTGCCAGTAGTACGGGACTAGCGGCCACAGATACGCAGTATTTT. Encoded protein: CASSTGLAATDTQYF.

This chain uses TRBV15 with TRBJ1-4; perhaps TRBD1 as D (6 bases). The CDR3 length is 16 residues. In germline, CDR1 is LNHNV, CDR2 YYDKDF (reference sequence). V gave up 4 bases and J gave up 3 bases, with 15 bases separating them. This CDR3 is CATSTYRARANEKLFF. The CDR3, as DNA: TGTGCCACCAGCACGTACAGGGCGCGGGCTAATGAAAAACTGTTTTTT.

This clone was counted a single time. The rearrangement joins TRBV7-9 to TRBJ1-2; 8 nucleotides align to TRBD1. The junction had 10 bases not matched to a gene; V was cut back by 6 bases and J by 13 bases. Germline V lookup: CDR1 SEHNR, CDR2 FQNEAQ (reference sequence). CDR3 length equals 12 residues. CDR3 nucleotides: TGTGCCAGCAGTACCGAGACAGGGGAAAGCACCTTC. Its translation is CASSTETGESTF.

This sequence joins TRBV6-4 and TRBJ2-1; 9 nucleotides align to TRBD2. In germline, CDR1 is MRHNA, CDR2 SNTAGT. The CDR3 sequence is 15 residues long. The junction had 10 bases not matched to a gene; V was cut back by 4 bases and J by 9 bases. CDR3 sequence (DNA): TGTGCCAGCAGTGCTGAAGCGGGAGGTCGGGTTGAGCAGTTCTTC. Translated, it gives CASSAEAGGRVEQFF.

As concerns this clone: The sample carries other DNA sequences with the same CDR3. The chain has TRBV5-1 and TRBJ2-1; D gene unclear. From germline, CDR1 is SGHRS and CDR2 YFSETQ. The CDR3 covers 13 residues. The V end was cut by 0 bases, the J end by 5 bases, with 6 bases between. CDR3 DNA: TGCGCCAGCAGCTTGGGCCCTAACAATGAGCAGTTCTTC. It is translated as CASSLGPNNEQFF.

The chain has TRBV30 and TRBJ2-1; 10 bases are shared with TRBD2. The CDR3 has 15 amino acids. The trim removed 4 bases at V and 3 bases at J, leaving 6 bases unmatched. CDR1 and CDR2 from the germline V gene are GTSNPN and SVGIG (reference sequence). CDR3 residues: CAWTSGRSGYNEQFF. CDR3 coding DNA: TGTGCCTGGACTAGCGGGAGAAGCGGCTACAATGAGCAGTTCTTC.